The rows below give T cell receptor beta chains drawn from one sample of a study of blood T cell repertoires in COVID-19. Using immunoSEQ multiplex PCR, the repertoire was profiled, and TCRdb retains in-frame clones only, with some absent. The table records some 96,000 clones, just over 90% of them present only once. Sequencing was done on a sample of peripheral blood. The receptors were gathered from a man aged 50 to 60 with active COVID-19. Each CDR3 is given with its conserved first and last residue. The order of the fields is D gene, V gene, clone size, J gene, CDR3 DNA, CDR3 protein. A D gene is named only where the DNA matches it firmly. Rows may omit the clone size; those that give it use once, few, many or a size class.

-,TRBV2,-,TRBJ2-6,TGTGCCAGCAGTGAAGCGCTTCGAGTCTCCCGCCCCTCTGGGGCCAACGTCCTGACTTTC,CASSEALRVSRPSGANVLTF
TRBD1,TRBV24-1,-,TRBJ1-4,TGTGCCACCAGTGAGGGACAGAATGAAAAACTGTTTTTT,CATSEGQNEKLFF
TRBD1,TRBV6-5,-,TRBJ2-3,TGTGCCAGCAGTTACTCGAATCAGGGGGTGGCAGATACGCAGTATTTT,CASSYSNQGVADTQYF
-,TRBV6-2/TRBV6-3,-,TRBJ2-3,TGTGCCAGCAGCTATCCTTCTTGGGGCCGGAGAGATACGCAGTATTTT,CASSYPSWGRRDTQYF
TRBD2,TRBV9,-,TRBJ2-3,TGTGCCAGCAGCCGGACCGGGGGGGTTAGTGCAGATACGCAGTATTTT,CASSRTGGVSADTQYF
TRBD1,TRBV6-5,-,TRBJ2-7,TGTGCCAGCAGTTCTCTCGGGACAGGGGACTACGAGCAGTACTTC,CASSSLGTGDYEQYF
-,TRBV5-4,-,TRBJ2-1,TGTGCCAGCAGCTTGTCGGCGGGGAGTAATGATGGGCAGTTCTTC,CASSLSAGSNDGQFF
TRBD1,TRBV5-4,-,TRBJ1-1,TGTGCCAGCAGCTTTGCCGGGACAGCGAACACTGAAGCTTTCTTT,CASSFAGTANTEAFF
-,TRBV19,-,TRBJ1-1,TGTGCCAGTAGTATGGACTGGAACACTGAAGCTTTCTTT,CASSMDWNTEAFF
TRBD1,TRBV7-7,-,TRBJ2-3,TGTGCCAGCAGCTTGGGACAGGGCACAGATACGCAGTATTTT,CASSLGQGTDTQYF
-,TRBV21-1,-,TRBJ2-1,TGTGCCAGCAGCAAAGCGCTTTTAGACAGGGGGGCGAATAGGAATGAGCAGTTCTTC,CASSKALLDRGANRNEQFF
-,TRBV6-5,-,TRBJ1-2,TGTGCCAGCAGTTACGACAGAAAGTATGGCTACACCTTC,CASSYDRKYGYTF
-,TRBV27,-,TRBJ1-6,TGTGCCAGCAGTTTAGAGGGGGTCTCTAGTTCACCCCTCCACTTT,CASSLEGVSSSPLHF
-,TRBV5-4,-,TRBJ1-1,TGTGCCAGCAGCTCAAGGAGCAGGGTGAACACTGAAGCTTTCTTT,CASSSRSRVNTEAFF
TRBD1,TRBV7-8,-,TRBJ1-2,TGTGCCAGCAGCCATAGCTTACAGGGGGCGCAGTATGGCTACACCTTC,CASSHSLQGAQYGYTF
TRBD1,TRBV3-1/TRBV3-2,-,TRBJ2-2,TGTGCCAGCAGCGCGGACAGGCGGAACACCGGGGAGCTGTTTTTT,CASSADRRNTGELFF
TRBD1,TRBV5-5,few,TRBJ2-3,TGTGCCAGCAGCAAGGGACAGGTCAACACAGATACGCAGTATTTT,CASSKGQVNTDTQYF
-,TRBV2,-,TRBJ1-3,TGTGCCAGCAGTGAACTGACATTTGGAAACACCATATATTTT,CASSELTFGNTIYF
-,TRBV19,-,TRBJ2-3,TGTGCCAGTAGGGGCCAGGGGCCCACAGATACGCAGTATTTT,CASRGQGPTDTQYF
-,TRBV28,-,TRBJ1-3,TGTGCCAGCAGTTTCGGTCCCGGGAGCTCTGGAAACACCATATATTTT,CASSFGPGSSGNTIYF
-,TRBV7-7,-,TRBJ2-1,TGTGCCAGCAGCAAAAGACAGGATCTGCTTGAGCAGTTCTTC,CASSKRQDLLEQFF
TRBD2,TRBV10-3,-,TRBJ2-3,TGTGCCATCAGTGAACGGGGACTAGCGGGAGACACGCAGTATTTT,CAISERGLAGDTQYF
TRBD1,TRBV9,-,TRBJ1-2,TGTGCCAGCAGCGTAGGAGAAGCAGGGGGCTATGGCTACACCTTC,CASSVGEAGGYGYTF
-,TRBV7-3,-,TRBJ2-3,TGTGCCAGCAGCTTAAGAGGGTTCTCTAGCACAGATACGCAGTATTTT,CASSLRGFSSTDTQYF
TRBD1,TRBV5-1,-,TRBJ2-1,TGCGCCAGCATCCCCTTCGGGACAGGGATTTACAATGAGCAGTTCTTC,CASIPFGTGIYNEQFF
TRBD2,TRBV7-9,-,TRBJ2-3,TGTGCCAGCGCGACCGAACTAGCGTCCGAAAATACGCAGTATTTT,CASATELASENTQYF
-,TRBV18,-,TRBJ2-1,TGTGCCAGCTCTCCCGGACGCGACAGGGAGCAGTTCTTC,CASSPGRDREQFF
-,TRBV19,few,TRBJ1-5,TGTGCCAGTAATCCGGGAATTTTTCAGCCCCAGCATTTT,CASNPGIFQPQHF
-,TRBV6-8,few,TRBJ1-1,TGTGCCAGCAGTCTAGCAGGGGTGACTGAAGCTTTCTTT,CASSLAGVTEAFF
-,TRBV2,-,TRBJ2-7,TGTGCCAGCAGTGATCGGGAAACCTACGAGCAGTACTTC,CASSDRETYEQYF
-,TRBV23-1,once,TRBJ2-2,TGCGCCAGCAGTCACCCATTAAGGCAGGGGAAAAAGAACACCGGGGAGCTGTTTTTT,CASSHPLRQGKKNTGELFF
TRBD1,TRBV19,once,TRBJ2-2,TGTGCCAGTAGTACTGGGACAGTGAACACCGGGGAGCTGTTTTTT,CASSTGTVNTGELFF
-,TRBV20-1,-,TRBJ1-6,TGCAGTGCTATTGAGTCCGGGGGATTTAATTCACCCCTCCACTTT,CSAIESGGFNSPLHF
TRBD1,TRBV2,-,TRBJ2-4,TGTGCCAGCAGTACTAGACAGGGGAGGAACATTCAGTACTTC,CASSTRQGRNIQYF
TRBD2,TRBV24-1,-,TRBJ2-3,TGTGCCACGGATTCCGGGGGGGGCACAGATACGCAGTATTTT,CATDSGGGTDTQYF
-,TRBV2,-,TRBJ1-2,TGTGCCAGCAGGGGCCATGGCGGGGGCTATGGCTACACCTTC,CASRGHGGGYGYTF
TRBD2,TRBV7-9,-,TRBJ2-4,TGTGCCAGCAGCTCAAAGACTAGCTGGGACATTCAGTACTTC,CASSSKTSWDIQYF
TRBD2,TRBV24-1,-,TRBJ2-1,TGTGCCACCAGTGATTCCACTAGCGGGAGATTGGGTGAGCAGTTCTTC,CATSDSTSGRLGEQFF
-,TRBV11-3,-,TRBJ2-3,TGTGCCAGCAGCTTAGATAGGGGTGCAGATACGCAGTATTTT,CASSLDRGADTQYF
TRBD1,TRBV18,-,TRBJ2-6,TGTGCCAGCTCATCGGGACAGTACCTCTCTGGGGCCAACGTCCTGACTTTC,CASSSGQYLSGANVLTF
-,TRBV6-5,-,TRBJ2-1,TGTGCCAGCTGGGTCGGAGGAAGCTCCTACAATGAGCAGTTCTTC,CASWVGGSSYNEQFF
TRBD1,TRBV7-6,-,TRBJ1-5,TGTGCCAGCAGCTTAGGTGGGACAGCCTATAGCAATCAGCCCCAGCATTTT,CASSLGGTAYSNQPQHF
-,TRBV5-6,-,TRBJ2-7,TGTGCCAGCAGCTTGACGGCAGGGTTTGAGCCCTACGAGCAGTACTTC,CASSLTAGFEPYEQYF
-,TRBV7-9,few,TRBJ2-7,TGTGCCAGCAGCTTACCTCCCTACGAGCAGTACTTC,CASSLPPYEQYF
-,TRBV19,-,TRBJ1-2,TGTGCCAGTAGTCGCACCGACAGCTACTATGGCTACACCTTC,CASSRTDSYYGYTF
-,TRBV11-2,-,TRBJ1-5,TGTGCCAGCAGCCGAGGGGCAGGGGACGGTCAGCCCCAGCATTTT,CASSRGAGDGQPQHF
-,TRBV19,once,TRBJ1-4,TGTGCCAGTAGAATTGCAGGGCGAACTAATGAAAAACTGTTTTTT,CASRIAGRTNEKLFF